This T cell receptor (beta chain) was recorded in a study of T cell responses to AZD1222 COVID-19 vaccine. About the research overall: Second-dose recipients at about 4 or about 12 weeks were treated as one pooled group. Study conclusions and caveats: Seropositive status at baseline applied to only five to seven AZD1222 recipients. Reports indicate that nearly half of spike-specific TCRs are directed at unmutated variant regions. Females made up more of the donors, who were largely white British, and clonal diversity may have come out too low.

Germline-derived CDR1 and CDR2 are LNHDA and SQIVND (reference sequence). Between the trimmed V and J ends, which lost 7 bases and 5 bases, there was a span of 12 bases. The CDR3 has 14 residues. TCRdb's copy holds only in-frame clones and misses some; the assay was immunoSEQ multiplex PCR. The data show about 91,000 clones, with roughly 88% seen just once and 15% to 20% held by the top ten. In the case of this clone: Antigen unknown.

This sample comprised peripheral blood, obtained on day 0 of AZD1222 vaccination. The rearrangement joins TRBV19 to TRBJ1-6, with unresolved D. The TCR originated in an adult in good health. CDR3 protein: CASTTEWNNSPLHF. CDR3 DNA: TGTGCCAGTACCACAGAATGGAATAATTCACCCCTCCACTTT. Complete variable domain (other parts from reference TRBV19 and TRBJ1-6): DGGITQSPKYLFRKEGQNVTLSCEQNLNHDAMYWYRQDPGQGLRLIYYSQIVNDFQKGDIAEGYSVSREKKESFPLTVTSAQKNPTAFYLCASTTEWNNSPLHFGNGTRLTVT.